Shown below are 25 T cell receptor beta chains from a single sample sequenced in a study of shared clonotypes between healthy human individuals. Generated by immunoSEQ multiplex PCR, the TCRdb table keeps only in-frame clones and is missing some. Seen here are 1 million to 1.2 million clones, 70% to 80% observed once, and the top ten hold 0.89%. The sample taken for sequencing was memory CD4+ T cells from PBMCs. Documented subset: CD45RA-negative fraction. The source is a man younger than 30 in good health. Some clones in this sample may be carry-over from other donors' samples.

CDR3 sequence: CAINSLLYNEQFF. In DNA, the CDR3 is TGTGCCATCAACTCACTTCTATACAATGAGCAGTTCTTC. V and J are TRBV10-3 and TRBJ2-1; no clear D. This CDR3 has 13 amino acids. With 7 bases removed from V and 4 bases from J, the gap between germline ends came to 11 bases. Germline CDR1 and CDR2: ENHRY and SYGVKD.

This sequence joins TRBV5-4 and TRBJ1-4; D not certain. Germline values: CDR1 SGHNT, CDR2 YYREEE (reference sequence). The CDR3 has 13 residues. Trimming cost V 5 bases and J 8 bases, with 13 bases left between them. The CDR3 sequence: CASRRAGQEKLFF. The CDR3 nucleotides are TGTGCCAGCAGGAGGGCGGGCCAGGAAAAACTGTTTTTT.

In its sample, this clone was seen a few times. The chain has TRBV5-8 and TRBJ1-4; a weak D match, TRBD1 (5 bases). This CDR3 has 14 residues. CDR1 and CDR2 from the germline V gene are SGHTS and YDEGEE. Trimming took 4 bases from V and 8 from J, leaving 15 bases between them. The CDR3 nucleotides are TGTGCCAGCAGCCAGGGTTCCCGAATAGAAAAACTGTTTTTT. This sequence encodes CASSQGSRIEKLFF. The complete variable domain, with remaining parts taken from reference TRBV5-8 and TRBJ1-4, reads EAGVTQSPTHLIKTRGQQATLRCSPISGHTSVYWYQQALGLGLQFLLWYDEGEERNRGNFPPRFSGRQFPNYSSELNVNALELEDSALYLCASSQGSRIEKLFFGSGTQLSVL.

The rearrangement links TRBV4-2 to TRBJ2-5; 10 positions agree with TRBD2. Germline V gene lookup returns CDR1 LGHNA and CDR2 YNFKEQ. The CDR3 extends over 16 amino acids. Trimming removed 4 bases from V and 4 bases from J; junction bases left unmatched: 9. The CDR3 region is CASSPSQAGGVETQYF. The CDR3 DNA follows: TGTGCCAGCAGCCCCAGCCAAGCGGGAGGGGTAGAGACCCAGTACTTC.

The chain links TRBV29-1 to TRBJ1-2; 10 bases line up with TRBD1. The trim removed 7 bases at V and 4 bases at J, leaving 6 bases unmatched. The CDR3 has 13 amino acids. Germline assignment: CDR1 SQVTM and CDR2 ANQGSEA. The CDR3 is CSAGTGVVYGYTF. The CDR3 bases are TGCAGCGCAGGGACAGGGGTTGTCTATGGCTACACCTTC.

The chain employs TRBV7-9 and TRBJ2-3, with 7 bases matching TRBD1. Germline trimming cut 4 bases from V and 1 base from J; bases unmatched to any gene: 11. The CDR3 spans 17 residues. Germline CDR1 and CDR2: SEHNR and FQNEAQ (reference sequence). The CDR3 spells CASSSGQVMVGTDTQYF. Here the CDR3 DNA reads TGTGCCAGCAGCTCCGGACAGGTGATGGTCGGCACAGATACGCAGTATTTT.

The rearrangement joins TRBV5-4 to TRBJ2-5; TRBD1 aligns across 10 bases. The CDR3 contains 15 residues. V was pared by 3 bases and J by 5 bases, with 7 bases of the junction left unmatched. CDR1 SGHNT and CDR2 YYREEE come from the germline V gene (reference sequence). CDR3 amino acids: CASSSDRGVVETQYF. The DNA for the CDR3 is TGTGCCAGCAGCTCGGACAGGGGGGTCGTTGAGACCCAGTACTTC.

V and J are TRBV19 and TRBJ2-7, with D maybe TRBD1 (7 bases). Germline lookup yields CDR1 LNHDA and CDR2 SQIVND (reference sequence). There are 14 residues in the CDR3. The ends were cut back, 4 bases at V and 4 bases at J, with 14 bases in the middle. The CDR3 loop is CASSRGQGGYEQYF. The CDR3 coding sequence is TGTGCCAGTAGTAGGGGTCAGGGGGGTTACGAGCAGTACTTC.

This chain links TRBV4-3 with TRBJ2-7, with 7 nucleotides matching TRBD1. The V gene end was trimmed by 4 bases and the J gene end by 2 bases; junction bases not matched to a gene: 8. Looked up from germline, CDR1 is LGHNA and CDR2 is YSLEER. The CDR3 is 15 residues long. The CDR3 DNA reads TGCGCCAGCAGCCGATTCCTGACAGGGCCCTACGAGCAGTACTTC. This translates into CASSRFLTGPYEQYF.

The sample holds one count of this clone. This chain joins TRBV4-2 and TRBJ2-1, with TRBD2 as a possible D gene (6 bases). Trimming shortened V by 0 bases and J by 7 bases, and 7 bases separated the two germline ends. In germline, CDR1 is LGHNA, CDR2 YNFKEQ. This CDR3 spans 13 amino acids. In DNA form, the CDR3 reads TGTGCCAGCAGCCAAGAAGGGAGGAATGAGCAGTTCTTC. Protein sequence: CASSQEGRNEQFF.

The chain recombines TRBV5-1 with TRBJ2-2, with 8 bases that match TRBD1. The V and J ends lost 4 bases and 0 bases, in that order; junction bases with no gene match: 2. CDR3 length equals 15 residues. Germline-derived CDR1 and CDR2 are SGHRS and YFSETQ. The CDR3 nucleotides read TGCGCCAGCAGCGAGGGACAGGCGAACACCGGGGAGCTGTTTTTT. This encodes CASSEGQANTGELFF.

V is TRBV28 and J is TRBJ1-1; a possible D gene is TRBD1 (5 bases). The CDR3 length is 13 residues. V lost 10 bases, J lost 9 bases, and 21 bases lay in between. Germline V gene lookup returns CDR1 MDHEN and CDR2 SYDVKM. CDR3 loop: CAILPGLSTQAFF. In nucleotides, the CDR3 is TGTGCCATCCTCCCGGGACTATCAACTCAAGCTTTCTTT.

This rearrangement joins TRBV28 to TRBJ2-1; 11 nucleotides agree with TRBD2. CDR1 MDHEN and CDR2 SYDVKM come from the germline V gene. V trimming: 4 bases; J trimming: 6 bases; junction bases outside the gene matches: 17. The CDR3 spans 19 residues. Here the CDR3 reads CASSSPISGRAAGGNEQFF. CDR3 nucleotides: TGTGCCAGCAGTTCCCCCATTAGCGGGAGGGCTGCCGGGGGCAATGAGCAGTTCTTC.

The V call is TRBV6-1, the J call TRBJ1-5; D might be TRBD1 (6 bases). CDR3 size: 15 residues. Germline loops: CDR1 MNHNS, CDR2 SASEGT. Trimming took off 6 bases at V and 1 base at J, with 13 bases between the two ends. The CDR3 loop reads CASRGGGLSNQPQHF. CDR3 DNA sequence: TGTGCCAGCAGGGGAGGGGGGTTAAGCAATCAGCCCCAGCATTTT.

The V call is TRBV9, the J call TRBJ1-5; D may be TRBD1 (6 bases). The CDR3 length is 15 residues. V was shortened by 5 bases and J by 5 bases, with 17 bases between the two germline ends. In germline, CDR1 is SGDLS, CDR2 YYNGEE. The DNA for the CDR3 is TGTGCCAGCAGTTCTCTCGGGACACTTCATCAGCCCCAGCATTTT. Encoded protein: CASSSLGTLHQPQHF.

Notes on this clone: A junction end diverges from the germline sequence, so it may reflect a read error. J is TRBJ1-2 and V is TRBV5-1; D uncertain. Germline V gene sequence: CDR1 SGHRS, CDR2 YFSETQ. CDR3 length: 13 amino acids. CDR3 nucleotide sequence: TGCGCCAGCAGATTGGACTTCTCGATGGGCTACACCTTC. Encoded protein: CASRLDFSMGYTF.

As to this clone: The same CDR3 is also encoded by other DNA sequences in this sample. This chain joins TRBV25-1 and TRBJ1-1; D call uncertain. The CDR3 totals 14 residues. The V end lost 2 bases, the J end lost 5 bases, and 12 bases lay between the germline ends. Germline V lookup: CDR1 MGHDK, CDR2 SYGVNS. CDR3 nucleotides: TGTGCCAGCAGTGAAAGCGGAGAACGGACTGAAGCTTTCTTT. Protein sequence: CASSESGERTEAFF.

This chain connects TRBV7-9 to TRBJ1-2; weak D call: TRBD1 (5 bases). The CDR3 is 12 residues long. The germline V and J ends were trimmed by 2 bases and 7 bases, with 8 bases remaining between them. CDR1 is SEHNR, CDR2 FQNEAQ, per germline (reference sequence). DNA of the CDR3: TGTGCCAGCAGCTTATTACAGGTTGGCTACACCTTC. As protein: CASSLLQVGYTF.

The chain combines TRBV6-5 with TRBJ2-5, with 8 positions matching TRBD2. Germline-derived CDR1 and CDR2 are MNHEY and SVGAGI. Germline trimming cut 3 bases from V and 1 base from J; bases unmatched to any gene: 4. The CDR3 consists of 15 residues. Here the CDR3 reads CASSYTSGPQETQYF. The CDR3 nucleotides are TGTGCCAGCAGTTATACTAGCGGACCCCAAGAGACCCAGTACTTC.

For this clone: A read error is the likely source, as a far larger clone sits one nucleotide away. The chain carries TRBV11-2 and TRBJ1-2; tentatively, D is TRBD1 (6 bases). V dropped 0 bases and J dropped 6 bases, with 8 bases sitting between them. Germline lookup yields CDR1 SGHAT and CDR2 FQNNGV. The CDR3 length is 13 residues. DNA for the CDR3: TGTGCCAGCAGCTTAGACAGGGGAGATGGCTACACCTTC. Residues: CASSLDRGDGYTF.

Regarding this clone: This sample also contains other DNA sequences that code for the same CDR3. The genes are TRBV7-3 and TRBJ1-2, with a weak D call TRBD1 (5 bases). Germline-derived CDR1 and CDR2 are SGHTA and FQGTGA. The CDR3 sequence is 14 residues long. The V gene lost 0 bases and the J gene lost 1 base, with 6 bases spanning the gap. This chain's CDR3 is CASSLTGGNYGYTF. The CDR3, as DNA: TGTGCCAGCAGCTTAACCGGGGGTAACTATGGCTACACCTTC.

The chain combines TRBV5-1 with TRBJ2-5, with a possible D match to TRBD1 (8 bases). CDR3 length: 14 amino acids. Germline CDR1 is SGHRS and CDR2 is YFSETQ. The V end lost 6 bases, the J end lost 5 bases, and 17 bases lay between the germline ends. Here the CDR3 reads CASNLGQGGETQYF. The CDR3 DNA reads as TGCGCCAGCAATCTTGGACAGGGAGGGGAGACCCAGTACTTC.

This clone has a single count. CDR3 coding DNA: TGTGCCAGCAGTGCCAGGGGAGATACGCAGTATTTT. Translated: CASSARGDTQYF. The rearrangement joins TRBV6-5 to TRBJ2-3; possibly TRBD1 for D (6 bases). Germline V gene data show CDR1 as MNHEY and CDR2 as SVGAGI. Trimming removed 5 bases from V and 5 bases from J, with 8 bases in between. This CDR3 has 12 residues.

This chain's CDR3 is CASSLQTGPQETQYF. The CDR3 DNA follows: TGTGCCAGCAGCTTACAGACAGGGCCTCAAGAGACCCAGTACTTC. The V and J genes are TRBV7-2 and TRBJ2-5; 7 nucleotides match TRBD1. With V trimmed by 2 bases and J by 2 bases, 5 bases remained unmatched. This CDR3 has 15 amino acids. Germline V CDR1 and CDR2: SGHTA, FQGNSA.

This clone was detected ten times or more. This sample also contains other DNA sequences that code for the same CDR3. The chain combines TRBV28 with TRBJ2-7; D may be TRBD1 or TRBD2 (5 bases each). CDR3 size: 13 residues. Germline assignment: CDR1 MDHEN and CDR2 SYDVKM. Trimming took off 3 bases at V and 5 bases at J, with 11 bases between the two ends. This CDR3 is CASSFGGIHEQYF. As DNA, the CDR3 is TGTGCCAGCAGTTTTGGGGGTATTCACGAGCAGTACTTC.